This T cell receptor (beta chain) stems from a study of cytomegalovirus exposure and HLA in healthy donors. The method was immunoSEQ multiplex PCR; TCRdb's version includes in-frame clones alone and lacks a portion of them. This table has 150,000 or so clones, 75% to 90% appearing once. While the first cohort had 600 to 800 subjects, the donors belonged to the separate validation cohort of 100 to 150 subjects. A note on this clone: The antigen is not known.

Study findings and constraints: Most TCR sequences were rare, but some public TCRs occurred in many donors.

The CDR3 has 17 residues. The sample comprised PBMCs. The receptor comes from a woman aged 18-29 years in good health and CMV-seropositive. The V gene is TRBV21-1, the J gene TRBJ2-7; TRBD1 was called by the table and not checked on the DNA. TRBV21-1 is a recognized pseudogene. Here the CDR3 DNA reads TGTGCCAGCAGCGACCGGGGGGGACAGGGGACTGCCTACGAGCAGTACTTC. Protein: CASSDRGGQGTAYEQYF.